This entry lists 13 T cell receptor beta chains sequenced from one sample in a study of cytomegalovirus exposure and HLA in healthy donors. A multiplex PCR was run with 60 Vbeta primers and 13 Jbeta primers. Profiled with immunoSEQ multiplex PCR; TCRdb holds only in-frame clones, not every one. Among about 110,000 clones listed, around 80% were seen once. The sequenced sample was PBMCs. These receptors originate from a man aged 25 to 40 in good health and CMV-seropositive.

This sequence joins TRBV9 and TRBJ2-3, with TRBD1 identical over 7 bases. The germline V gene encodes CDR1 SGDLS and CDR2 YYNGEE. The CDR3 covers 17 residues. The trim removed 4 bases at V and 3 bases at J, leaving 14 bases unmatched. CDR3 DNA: TGTGCCAGCAGCACCCGACAGGGACCACCAGCGACAGATACGCAGTATTTT. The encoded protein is CASSTRQGPPATDTQYF.

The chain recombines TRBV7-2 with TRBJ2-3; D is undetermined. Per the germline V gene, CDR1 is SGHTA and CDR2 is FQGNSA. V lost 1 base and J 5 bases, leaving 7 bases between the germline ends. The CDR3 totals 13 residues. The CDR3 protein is CASSLVLEDTQYF. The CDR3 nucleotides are TGTGCCAGCAGCTTAGTTCTAGAAGATACGCAGTATTTT.

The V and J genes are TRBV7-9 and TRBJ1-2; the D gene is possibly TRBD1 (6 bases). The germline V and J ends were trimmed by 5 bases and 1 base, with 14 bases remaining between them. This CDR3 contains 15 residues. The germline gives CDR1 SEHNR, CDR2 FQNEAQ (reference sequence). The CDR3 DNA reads TGTGCCAGCAGCCTTGGACAGACAGTTAACTATGGCTACACCTTC. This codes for CASSLGQTVNYGYTF.

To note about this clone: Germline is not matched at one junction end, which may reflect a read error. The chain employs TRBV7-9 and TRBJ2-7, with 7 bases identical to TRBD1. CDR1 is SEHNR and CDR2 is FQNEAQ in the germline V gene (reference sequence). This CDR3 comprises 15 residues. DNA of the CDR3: TGTTCCAGCAGTTCTACCGACAGGGCACCCTACGAGCAGTACTTC. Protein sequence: CSSSSTDRAPYEQYF. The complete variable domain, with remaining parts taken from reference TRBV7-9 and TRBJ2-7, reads DTGVSQNPRHKITKRGQNVTFRCDPISEHNRLYWYRQTLGQGPEFLTYFQNEAQLEKSRLLSDRFSAERPKGSFSTLEIQRTEQGDSAMYLCSSSSTDRAPYEQYFGPGTRLTVT.

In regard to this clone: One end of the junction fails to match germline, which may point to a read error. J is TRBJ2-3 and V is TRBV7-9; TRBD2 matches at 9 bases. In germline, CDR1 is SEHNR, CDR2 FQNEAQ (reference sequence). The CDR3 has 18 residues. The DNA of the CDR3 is TGTTCCAGCAGCCACGTCCCTTTGCGGGGGGGACTCACAGATACGCAGTATTTT. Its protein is CSSSHVPLRGGLTDTQYF.

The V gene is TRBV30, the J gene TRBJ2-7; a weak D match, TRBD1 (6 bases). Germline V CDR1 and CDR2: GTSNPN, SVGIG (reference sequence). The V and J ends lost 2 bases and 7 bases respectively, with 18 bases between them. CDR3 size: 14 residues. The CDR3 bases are TGTGCCTGGAGTCCCTCCCTAGGGACAAGAGAGCAGTACTTC. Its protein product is CAWSPSLGTREQYF.

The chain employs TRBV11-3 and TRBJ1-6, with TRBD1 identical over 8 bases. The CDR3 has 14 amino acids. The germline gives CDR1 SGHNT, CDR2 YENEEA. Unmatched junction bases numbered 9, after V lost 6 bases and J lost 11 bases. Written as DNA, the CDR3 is TGTGCCAGCAGACCTAGGACAGGGCTCGCACCCCTCCACTTT. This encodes CASRPRTGLAPLHF. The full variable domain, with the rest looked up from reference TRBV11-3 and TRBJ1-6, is EAGVVQSPRYKIIEKKQPVAFWCNPISGHNTLYWYLQNLGQGPELLIRYENEEAVDDSQLPKDRFSAERLKGVDSTLKIQPAELGDSAVYLCASRPRTGLAPLHFGNGTRLTVT.

CDR3 protein: CATGESLDTQYF. The CDR3 DNA is TGTGCCACCGGGGAGTCGCTAGATACGCAGTATTTT. The chain uses TRBV15 and TRBJ2-3; possibly TRBD2 for D (5 bases). V gave up 8 bases and J gave up 5 bases, with 11 bases separating them. This CDR3 spans 12 amino acids. Germline V gives CDR1 LNHNV, CDR2 YYDKDF (reference sequence).

As DNA, the CDR3 is TGTGCCAGCAGTCTTACTATGAGGTACACAGATACGCAGTATTTT. Amino acids: CASSLTMRYTDTQYF. The chain has TRBV27 and TRBJ2-3, with no clear D. CDR3 length equals 15 residues. V lost 5 bases and J 2 bases, leaving 14 bases between the germline ends. CDR1 and CDR2 from the germline V gene are MNHEY and SMNVEV (reference sequence).

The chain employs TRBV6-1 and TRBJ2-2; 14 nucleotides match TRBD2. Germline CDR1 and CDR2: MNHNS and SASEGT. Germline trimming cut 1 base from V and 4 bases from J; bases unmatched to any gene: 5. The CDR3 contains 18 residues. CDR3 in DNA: TGTGCCAGCAGTGAAGTGGGACTAGCGGGGGTGATCACCGGGGAGCTGTTTTTT. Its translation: CASSEVGLAGVITGELFF.

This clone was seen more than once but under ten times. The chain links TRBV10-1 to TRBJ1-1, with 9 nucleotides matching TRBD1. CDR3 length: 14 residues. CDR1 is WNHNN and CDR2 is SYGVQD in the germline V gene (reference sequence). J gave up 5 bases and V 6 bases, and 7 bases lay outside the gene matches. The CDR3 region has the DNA TGCGCCAGCAGCCCCGGACAGGGGTGGACTGAAGCTTTCTTT. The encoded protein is CASSPGQGWTEAFF.

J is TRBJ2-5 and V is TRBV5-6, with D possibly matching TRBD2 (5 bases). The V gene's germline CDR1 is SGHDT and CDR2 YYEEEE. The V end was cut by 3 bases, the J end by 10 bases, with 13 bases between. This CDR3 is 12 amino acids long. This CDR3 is CASSSLEGGQYF. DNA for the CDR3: TGTGCCAGCAGCTCCCTAGAGGGCGGCCAGTACTTC.

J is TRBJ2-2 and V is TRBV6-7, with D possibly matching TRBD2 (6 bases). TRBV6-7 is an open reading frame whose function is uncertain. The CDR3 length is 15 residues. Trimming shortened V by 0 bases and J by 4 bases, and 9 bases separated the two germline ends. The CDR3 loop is CASSYSGGPTGELFF. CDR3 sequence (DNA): TGTGCCAGCAGTTACTCCGGGGGTCCCACCGGGGAGCTGTTTTTT.